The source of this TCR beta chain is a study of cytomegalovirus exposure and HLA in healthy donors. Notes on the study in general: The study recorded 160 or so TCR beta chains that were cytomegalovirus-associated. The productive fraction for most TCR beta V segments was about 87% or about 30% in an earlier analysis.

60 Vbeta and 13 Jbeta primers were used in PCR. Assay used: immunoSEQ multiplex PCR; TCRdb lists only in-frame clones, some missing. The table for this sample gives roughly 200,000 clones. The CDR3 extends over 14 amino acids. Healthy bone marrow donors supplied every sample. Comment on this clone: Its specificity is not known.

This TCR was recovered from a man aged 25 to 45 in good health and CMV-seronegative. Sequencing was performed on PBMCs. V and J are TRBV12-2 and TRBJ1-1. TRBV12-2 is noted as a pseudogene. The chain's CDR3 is CASRLPGSGTEAFF. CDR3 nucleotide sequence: TGTGCAAGTCGCTTACCGGGGTCCGGCACTGAAGCTTTCTTT.